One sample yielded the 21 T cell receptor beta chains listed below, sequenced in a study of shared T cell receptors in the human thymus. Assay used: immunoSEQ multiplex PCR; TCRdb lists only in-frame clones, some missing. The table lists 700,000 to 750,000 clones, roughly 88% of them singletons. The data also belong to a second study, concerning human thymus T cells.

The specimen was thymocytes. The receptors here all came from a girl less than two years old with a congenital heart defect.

The CDR3 spells CASSLKVGLEDTQYF. CDR3 sequence (DNA): TGTGCCAGCAGCTTGAAGGTTGGTCTGGAGGATACGCAGTATTTT. This chain uses TRBV5-5 with TRBJ2-3; D not certain. Germline V gene data show CDR1 as SGHKS and CDR2 as YYEKEE (reference sequence). V was clipped by 1 base and J by 6 bases, with 15 bases between them. The CDR3 totals 15 residues.

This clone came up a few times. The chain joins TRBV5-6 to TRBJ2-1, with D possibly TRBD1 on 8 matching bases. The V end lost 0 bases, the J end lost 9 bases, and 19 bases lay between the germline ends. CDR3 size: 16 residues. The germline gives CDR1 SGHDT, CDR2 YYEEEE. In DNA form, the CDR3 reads TGTGCCAGCAGCTTGGATCACAGGGGGTCGGGGGGTGAGCAGTTCTTC. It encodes CASSLDHRGSGGEQFF.

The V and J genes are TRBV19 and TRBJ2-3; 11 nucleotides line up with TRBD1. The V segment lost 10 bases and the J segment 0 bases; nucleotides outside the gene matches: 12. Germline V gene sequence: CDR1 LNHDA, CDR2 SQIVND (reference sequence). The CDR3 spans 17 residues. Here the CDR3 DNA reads TGTGCCACCAGACCGCCGGGACAGGGGGATAGCACAGATACGCAGTATTTT. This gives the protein CATRPPGQGDSTDTQYF. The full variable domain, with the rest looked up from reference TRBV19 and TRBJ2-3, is DGGITQSPKYLFRKEGQNVTLSCEQNLNHDAMYWYRQDPGQGLRLIYYSQIVNDFQKGDIAEGYSVSREKKESFPLTVTSAQKNPTAFYLCATRPPGQGDSTDTQYFGPGTRLTVL.

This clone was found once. In nucleotides, the CDR3 is TGTGCCAGCAGCTTACCAGACAGGGAGGACACTGAAGCTTTCTTT. Its translation is CASSLPDREDTEAFF. The gene calls are TRBV7-9 and TRBJ1-1, with 7 bases fitting TRBD1. The CDR3 sequence is 15 residues long. Germline V gene sequence: CDR1 SEHNR, CDR2 FQNEAQ (reference sequence). J was trimmed by 3 bases and V by 2 bases; bases with no gene match: 6.

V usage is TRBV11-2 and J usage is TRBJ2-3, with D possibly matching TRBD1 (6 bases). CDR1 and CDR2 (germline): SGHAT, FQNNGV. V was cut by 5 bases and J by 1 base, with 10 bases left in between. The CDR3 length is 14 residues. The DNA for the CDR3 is TGTGCCAGCAGCCCTCGACAGGGCACAGATACGCAGTATTTT. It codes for CASSPRQGTDTQYF.

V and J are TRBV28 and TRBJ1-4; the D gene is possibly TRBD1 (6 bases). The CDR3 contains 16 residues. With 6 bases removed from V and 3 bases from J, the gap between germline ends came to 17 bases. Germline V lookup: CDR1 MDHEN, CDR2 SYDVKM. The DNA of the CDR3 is TGTGCCAGCAGGGATTGCCAGGGGTCTTCTAATGAAAAACTGTTTTTT. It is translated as CASRDCQGSSNEKLFF.

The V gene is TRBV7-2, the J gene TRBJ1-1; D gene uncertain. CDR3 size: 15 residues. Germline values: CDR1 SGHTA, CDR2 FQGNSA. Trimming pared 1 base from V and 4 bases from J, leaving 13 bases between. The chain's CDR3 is CASSLEFKEITEAFF. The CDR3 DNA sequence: TGTGCCAGCAGCTTAGAGTTTAAGGAGATCACTGAAGCTTTCTTT.

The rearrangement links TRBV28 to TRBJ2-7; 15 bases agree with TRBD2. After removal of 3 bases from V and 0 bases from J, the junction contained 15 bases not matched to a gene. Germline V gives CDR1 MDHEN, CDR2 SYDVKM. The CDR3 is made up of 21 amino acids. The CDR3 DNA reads TGTGCCAGCAGTTTCCCTTCATCACAGGGACTAGCGGGGGGCCGCTCCTACGAGCAGTACTTC. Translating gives CASSFPSSQGLAGGRSYEQYF.

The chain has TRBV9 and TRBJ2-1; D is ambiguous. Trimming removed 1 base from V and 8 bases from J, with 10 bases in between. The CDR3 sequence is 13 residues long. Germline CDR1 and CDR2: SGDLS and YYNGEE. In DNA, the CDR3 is TGTGCCAGCAGCGTATTAGCAAGTGATGAGCAGTTCTTC. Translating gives CASSVLASDEQFF.

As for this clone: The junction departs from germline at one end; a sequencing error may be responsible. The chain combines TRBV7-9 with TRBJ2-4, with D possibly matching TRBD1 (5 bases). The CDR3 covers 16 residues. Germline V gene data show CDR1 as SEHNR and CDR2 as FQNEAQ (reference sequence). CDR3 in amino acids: CASSWTIGPGKYIQYF. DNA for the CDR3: TGTGCCAGCAGCTGGACAATCGGGCCGGGCAAATACATTCAGTACTTC.

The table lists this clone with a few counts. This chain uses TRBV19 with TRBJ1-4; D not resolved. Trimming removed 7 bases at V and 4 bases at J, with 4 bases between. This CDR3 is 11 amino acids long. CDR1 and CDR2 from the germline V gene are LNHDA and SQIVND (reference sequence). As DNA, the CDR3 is TGTGCCAGTATAAATAATGAAAAACTGTTTTTT. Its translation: CASINNEKLFF. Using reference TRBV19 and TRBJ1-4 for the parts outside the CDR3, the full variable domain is DGGITQSPKYLFRKEGQNVTLSCEQNLNHDAMYWYRQDPGQGLRLIYYSQIVNDFQKGDIAEGYSVSREKKESFPLTVTSAQKNPTAFYLCASINNEKLFFGSGTQLSVL.

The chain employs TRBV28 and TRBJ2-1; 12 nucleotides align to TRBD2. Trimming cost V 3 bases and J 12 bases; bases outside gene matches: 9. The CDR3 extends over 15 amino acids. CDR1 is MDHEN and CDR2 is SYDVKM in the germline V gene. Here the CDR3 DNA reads TGTGCCAGCAGTTTCCTTCTAGCGGGGGGGTTAGGGCAGTTCTTC. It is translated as CASSFLLAGGLGQFF.

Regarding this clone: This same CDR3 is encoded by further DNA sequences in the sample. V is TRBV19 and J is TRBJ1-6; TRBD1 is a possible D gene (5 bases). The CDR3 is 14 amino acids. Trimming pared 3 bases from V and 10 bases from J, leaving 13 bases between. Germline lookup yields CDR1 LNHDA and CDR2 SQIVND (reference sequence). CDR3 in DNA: TGTGCCAGTAGTATCGGGCAGGGAGGCTCACCCCTCCACTTT. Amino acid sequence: CASSIGQGGSPLHF.

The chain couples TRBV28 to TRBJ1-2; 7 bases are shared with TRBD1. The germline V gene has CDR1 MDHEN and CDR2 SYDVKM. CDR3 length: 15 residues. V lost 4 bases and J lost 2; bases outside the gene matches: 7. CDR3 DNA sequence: TGTGCCAGCAGTTCCGGGACAGCGACCAACTATGGCTACACCTTC. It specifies CASSSGTATNYGYTF.

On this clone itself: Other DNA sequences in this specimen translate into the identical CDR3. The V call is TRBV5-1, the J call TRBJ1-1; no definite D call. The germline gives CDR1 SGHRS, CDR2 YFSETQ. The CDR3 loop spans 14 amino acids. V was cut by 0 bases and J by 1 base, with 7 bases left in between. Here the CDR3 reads CASSLGRENTEAFF. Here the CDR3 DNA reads TGCGCCAGCAGCTTGGGGAGAGAGAACACTGAAGCTTTCTTT. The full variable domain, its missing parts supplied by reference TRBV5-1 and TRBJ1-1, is KAGVTQTPRYLIKTRGQQVTLSCSPISGHRSVSWYQQTPGQGLQFLFEYFSETQRNKGNFPGRFSGRQFSNSRSEMNVSTLELGDSALYLCASSLGRENTEAFFGQGTRLTVV.

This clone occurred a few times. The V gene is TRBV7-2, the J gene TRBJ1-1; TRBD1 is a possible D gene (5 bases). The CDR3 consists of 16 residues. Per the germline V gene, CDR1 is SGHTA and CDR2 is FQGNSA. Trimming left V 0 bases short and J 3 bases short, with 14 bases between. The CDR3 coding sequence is TGTGCCAGCAGCTTAGCGCTATGGGGGGGGGACACTGAAGCTTTCTTT. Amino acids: CASSLALWGGDTEAFF. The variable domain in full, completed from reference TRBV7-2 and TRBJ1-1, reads GAGVSQSPSNKVTEKGKDVELRCDPISGHTALYWYRQSLGQGLEFLIYFQGNSAPDKSGLPSDRFSAERTGGSVSTLTIQRTQQEDSAVYLCASSLALWGGDTEAFFGQGTRLTVV.

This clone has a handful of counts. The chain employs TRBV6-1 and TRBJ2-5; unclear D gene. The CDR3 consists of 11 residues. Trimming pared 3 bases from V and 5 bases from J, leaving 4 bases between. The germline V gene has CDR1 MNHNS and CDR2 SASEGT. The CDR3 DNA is TGTGCCAGCAGTGACAGGGAGACCCAGTACTTC. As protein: CASSDRETQYF.

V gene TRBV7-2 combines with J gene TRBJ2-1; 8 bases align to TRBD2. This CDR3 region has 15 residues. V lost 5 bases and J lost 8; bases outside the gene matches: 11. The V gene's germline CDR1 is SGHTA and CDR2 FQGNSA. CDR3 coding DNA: TGTGCCAGCAGCCACATGGCCGGGACTAGGGATGAGCAGTTCTTC. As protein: CASSHMAGTRDEQFF.

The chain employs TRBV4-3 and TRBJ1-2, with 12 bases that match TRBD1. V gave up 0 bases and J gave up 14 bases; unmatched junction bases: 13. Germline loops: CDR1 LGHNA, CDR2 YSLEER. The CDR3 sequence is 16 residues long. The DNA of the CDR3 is TGCGCCAGCAGCCAAGATAGAGGGGGGGACAGGGGGCGTCTTACCTTC. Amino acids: CASSQDRGGDRGRLTF.

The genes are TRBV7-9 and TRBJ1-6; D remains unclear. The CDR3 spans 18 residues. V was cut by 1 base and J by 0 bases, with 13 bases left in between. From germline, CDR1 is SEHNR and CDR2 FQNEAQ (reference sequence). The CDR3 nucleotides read TGTGCCAGCAGCTTAGGGCCCAGGCTGTTCTCCTATAATTCACCCCTCCACTTT. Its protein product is CASSLGPRLFSYNSPLHF.

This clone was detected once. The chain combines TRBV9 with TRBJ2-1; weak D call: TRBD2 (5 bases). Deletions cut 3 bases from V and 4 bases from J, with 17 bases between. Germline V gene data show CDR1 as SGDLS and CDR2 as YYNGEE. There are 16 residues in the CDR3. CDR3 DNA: TGTGCCAGCAGCGGCCCAGGTGAGCGGAATTACAATGAGCAGTTCTTC. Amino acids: CASSGPGERNYNEQFF.